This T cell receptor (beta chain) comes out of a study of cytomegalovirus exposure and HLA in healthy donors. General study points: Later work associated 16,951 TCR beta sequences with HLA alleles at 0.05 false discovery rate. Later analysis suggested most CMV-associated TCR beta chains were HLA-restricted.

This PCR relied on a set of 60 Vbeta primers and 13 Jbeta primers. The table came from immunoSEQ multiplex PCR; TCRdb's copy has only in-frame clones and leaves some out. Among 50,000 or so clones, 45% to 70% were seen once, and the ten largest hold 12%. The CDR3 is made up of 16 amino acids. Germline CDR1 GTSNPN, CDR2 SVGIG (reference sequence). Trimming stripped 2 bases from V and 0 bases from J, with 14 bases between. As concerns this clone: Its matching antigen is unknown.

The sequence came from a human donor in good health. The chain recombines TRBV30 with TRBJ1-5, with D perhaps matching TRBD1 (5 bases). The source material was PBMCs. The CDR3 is CAWSPQGGISNQPQHF. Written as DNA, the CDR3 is TGTGCCTGGAGTCCCCAGGGCGGTATTAGCAATCAGCCCCAGCATTTT.